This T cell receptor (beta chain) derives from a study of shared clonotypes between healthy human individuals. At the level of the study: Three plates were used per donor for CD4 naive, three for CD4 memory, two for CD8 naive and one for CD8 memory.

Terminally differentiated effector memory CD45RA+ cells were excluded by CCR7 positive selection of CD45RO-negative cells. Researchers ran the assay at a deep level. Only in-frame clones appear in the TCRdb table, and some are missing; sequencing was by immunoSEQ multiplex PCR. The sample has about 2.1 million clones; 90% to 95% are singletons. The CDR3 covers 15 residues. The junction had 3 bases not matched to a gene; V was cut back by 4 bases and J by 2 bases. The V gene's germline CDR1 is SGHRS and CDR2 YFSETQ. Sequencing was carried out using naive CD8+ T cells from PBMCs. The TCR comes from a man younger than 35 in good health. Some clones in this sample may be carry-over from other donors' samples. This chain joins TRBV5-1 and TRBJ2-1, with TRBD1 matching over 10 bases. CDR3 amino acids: CASSRDRGPYNEQFF. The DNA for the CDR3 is TGCGCCAGCAGCCGAGACAGGGGGCCCTACAATGAGCAGTTCTTC.